Below are 30 T cell receptor beta chains sequenced from a single sample in a study of shared clonotypes between healthy human individuals. Data came from immunoSEQ multiplex PCR; TCRdb stores just in-frame clones and leaves some out. This table has 550,000 to 750,000 clones, about 95% appearing once. The naive CD8 subset, CD45RO-negative cells positively selected for CCR7, excluded terminally differentiated effector memory CD45RA+ cells. Source material: naive CD8+ T cells sorted from blood. Receptor source: a woman younger than 45 in good health.

V gene TRBV7-6 combines with J gene TRBJ2-7, with 11 positions matching TRBD1. Germline CDR1 is SGHVS and CDR2 is FNYEAQ. The CDR3 is 15 amino acids. Germline trimming cut 5 bases from V and 3 bases from J; bases unmatched to any gene: 6. The CDR3 spells CASSHSGQGDYEQYF. The DNA of the CDR3 is TGTGCCAGCAGCCACTCGGGACAGGGGGACTACGAGCAGTACTTC.

This sequence joins TRBV5-1 and TRBJ1-1; 7 nucleotides agree with TRBD1. The CDR3 extends over 17 amino acids. Unmatched junction bases numbered 12, after V lost 3 bases and J lost 1 base. Germline assignment: CDR1 SGHRS and CDR2 YFSETQ. CDR3 nucleotides: TGCGCCAGCAGCTGGAACAACCAAGGGGGCGCGAACACTGAAGCTTTCTTT. Translated, it gives CASSWNNQGGANTEAFF.

The rearrangement joins TRBV28 to TRBJ2-1, with TRBD2 as a possible D gene (6 bases). The CDR3 runs 12 residues. Per the germline V gene, CDR1 is MDHEN and CDR2 is SYDVKM. Trimming cost V 8 bases and J 8 bases, with 13 bases left between them. CDR3: CASLEGGDEQFF. The CDR3 nucleotides read TGTGCCAGCTTAGAGGGCGGGGATGAGCAGTTCTTC. Variable domain in full (rest from reference TRBV28 and TRBJ2-1): DVKVTQSSRYLVKRTGEKVFLECVQDMDHENMFWYRQDPGLGLRLIYFSYDVKMKEKGDIPEGYSVSREKKERFSLILESASTNQTSMYLCASLEGGDEQFFGPGTRLTVL.

CDR3 in amino acids: CASALSGRPHNEQFF. As DNA, the CDR3 is TGCGCCAGCGCCCTTAGCGGGAGACCCCACAATGAGCAGTTCTTC. V usage is TRBV10-2 and J usage is TRBJ2-1, with TRBD2 identical over 9 bases. The CDR3 has 15 amino acids. CDR1 WSHSY and CDR2 SAAADI come from the germline V gene. V gave up 8 bases and J gave up 5 bases; unmatched junction bases: 10.

This clone has only a few counts. The CDR3 loop reads CAWSVFAGNTEAFF. The CDR3 DNA follows: TGTGCCTGGAGTGTCTTCGCAGGGAACACTGAAGCTTTCTTT. V gene TRBV30 combines with J gene TRBJ1-1, with unresolved D. This CDR3 spans 14 amino acids. CDR1 and CDR2 (germline): GTSNPN, SVGIG (reference sequence). V was clipped by 0 bases and J by 1 base, with 9 bases between them.

The V and J genes are TRBV27 and TRBJ2-5; 8 positions match TRBD2. Germline assignment: CDR1 MNHEY and CDR2 SMNVEV (reference sequence). There are 14 residues in the CDR3. The trim removed 6 bases at V and 5 bases at J, leaving 8 bases unmatched. DNA of the CDR3: TGTGCCAGCAGATCATCGGGGGGGGTCGAGACCCAGTACTTC. Residues: CASRSSGGVETQYF.

The chain has TRBV4-2 and TRBJ2-7; weak D call: TRBD2 (6 bases). Germline CDR1 reads LGHNA; CDR2 reads YNFKEQ. V was shortened by 0 bases and J by 4 bases, with 13 bases between the two germline ends. CDR3 size: 15 residues. DNA for the CDR3: TGTGCCAGCAGCCAAGAAACCGGGACTCTTTACGAGCAGTACTTC. Translation: CASSQETGTLYEQYF.

The chain carries TRBV27 and TRBJ1-5; D is possibly TRBD1 (6 bases). CDR1 is MNHEY, CDR2 SMNVEV, per germline (reference sequence). Trimming removed 2 bases at V and 5 bases at J, with 13 bases between. This CDR3 comprises 15 residues. CDR3 region: CASSLDGGPDQPQHF. Here the CDR3 DNA reads TGTGCCAGCAGTTTAGACGGGGGCCCGGATCAGCCCCAGCATTTT.

The V and J genes are TRBV5-4 and TRBJ2-7; D unresolved. Looked up from germline, CDR1 is SGHNT and CDR2 is YYREEE (reference sequence). Trimming took off 4 bases at V and 1 base at J, with 15 bases between the two ends. This CDR3 region has 15 residues. The CDR3 spells CASSPDIHPSYEQYF. CDR3 DNA: TGTGCCAGCAGCCCAGACATCCATCCTTCCTACGAGCAGTACTTC. Based on the CDR3 plus reference TRBV5-4 and TRBJ2-7, the full variable domain is ETGVTQSPTHLIKTRGQQVTLRCSSQSGHNTVSWYQQALGQGPQFIFQYYREEENGRGNFPPRFSGLQFPNYSSELNVNALELDDSALYLCASSPDIHPSYEQYFGPGTRLTVT.

The chain carries TRBV25-1 and TRBJ1-4; 10 positions match TRBD1. This CDR3 is 15 amino acids long. CDR1 is MGHDK, CDR2 SYGVNS, per germline. V dropped 5 bases and J dropped 8; count of bases not matched to a gene: 8. The CDR3 coding sequence is TGTGCCAGCAGTATACGGGACAGGGGTAACGAAAAACTGTTTTTT. It specifies CASSIRDRGNEKLFF.

On this clone: The sample carries other DNA sequences with the same CDR3. The chain carries TRBV19 and TRBJ2-1; D unresolved. The CDR3 runs to 12 residues. Trimming cost V 3 bases and J 7 bases, with 7 bases left between them. Germline CDR1 and CDR2: LNHDA and SQIVND (reference sequence). The CDR3 nucleotides are TGTGCCAGTAGTATTGGAGCGAATGAGCAGTTCTTC. It yields the protein CASSIGANEQFF.

This chain joins TRBV7-9 and TRBJ2-7; tentatively, D is TRBD1 (6 bases). Germline CDR1 is SEHNR and CDR2 is FQNEAQ (reference sequence). The CDR3 is made up of 12 amino acids. Trimming shortened V by 4 bases and J by 2 bases, and 6 bases separated the two germline ends. This CDR3 reads CASSSGAYEQYF. The CDR3 DNA sequence: TGTGCCAGCAGCTCAGGGGCCTACGAGCAGTACTTC.

The rearrangement joins TRBV7-9 to TRBJ1-1; D not resolved. V was cut by 7 bases and J by 2 bases, with 11 bases left in between. The CDR3 sequence is 13 residues long. Germline CDR1 reads SEHNR; CDR2 reads FQNEAQ (reference sequence). In DNA, the CDR3 is TGTGCCAGCACTACCGGAGGAAACACTGAAGCTTTCTTT. Protein sequence: CASTTGGNTEAFF.

The chain has TRBV14 and TRBJ2-3; TRBD1 or TRBD2 may be the D gene (5 bases each). Trimming removed 2 bases at V and 4 bases at J, with 13 bases between. Germline V gives CDR1 SGHDN, CDR2 FVKESK. The CDR3 consists of 15 residues. Here the CDR3 DNA reads TGTGCCAGCAGCCAACTTGGTGGGACCGCAGATACGCAGTATTTT. It codes for CASSQLGGTADTQYF.

The CDR3 region has the DNA TGTGCCAGCAGCTTCGGGACGAACACCGGGGAGCTGTTTTTT. Its protein is CASSFGTNTGELFF. The gene calls are TRBV7-9 and TRBJ2-2, with D possibly TRBD2 on 5 matching bases. There are 14 residues in the CDR3. CDR1 and CDR2 (germline): SEHNR, FQNEAQ (reference sequence). V was pared by 3 bases and J by 0 bases, with 5 bases between.

The chain combines TRBV19 with TRBJ2-2; D remains ambiguous. CDR1 and CDR2 from the germline V gene are LNHDA and SQIVND (reference sequence). The V and J ends lost 3 bases and 4 bases respectively, with 6 bases between them. The CDR3 is made up of 13 amino acids. The CDR3 DNA sequence: TGTGCCAGTAGTATGCACAGCACCGGGGAGCTGTTTTTT. It codes for CASSMHSTGELFF.

This rearrangement joins TRBV18 to TRBJ2-5; D unresolved. Trimming took 0 bases from V and 1 from J, leaving 6 bases between them. Germline CDR1 reads KGHSH; CDR2 reads LQKENI. This CDR3 region has 14 residues. CDR3 sequence reads: CASSPPSSQETQYF. As DNA, the CDR3 is TGTGCCAGCTCACCACCGTCTAGCCAAGAGACCCAGTACTTC. Supplemented by reference TRBV18 and TRBJ2-5, the full variable domain reads NAGVMQNPRHLVRRRGQEARLRCSPMKGHSHVYWYRQLPEEGLKFMVYLQKENIIDESGMPKERFSAEFPKEGPSILRIQQVVRGDSAAYFCASSPPSSQETQYFGPGTRLLVL.

The chain has TRBV13 and TRBJ2-7, with 8 nucleotides matching TRBD1. The trim removed 3 bases at V and 6 bases at J, leaving 10 bases unmatched. Germline V CDR1 and CDR2: PRHDT, FYEKMQ (reference sequence). The CDR3 has 15 residues. The CDR3 coding sequence is TGTGCCAGCAGCTTTGGTGTACAGGGGGTCGGCGAGCAGTACTTC. This sequence encodes CASSFGVQGVGEQYF.

This rearrangement joins TRBV7-6 to TRBJ1-3; no clear D gene. The CDR3 sequence is 16 residues long. Trimming pared 4 bases from V and 3 bases from J, leaving 16 bases between. CDR1 is SGHVS and CDR2 is FNYEAQ in the germline V gene. The CDR3 is CASSSFTTTHGNTIYF. The CDR3 region has the DNA TGTGCCAGCAGCTCGTTCACGACGACGCATGGAAACACCATATATTTT.

Here the CDR3 reads CASSQDGGSYNEQFF. The CDR3 DNA follows: TGTGCCAGTAGTCAGGACGGAGGCTCCTACAATGAGCAGTTCTTC. The rearrangement joins TRBV19 to TRBJ2-1; TRBD2 is a possible D gene (5 bases). CDR1 LNHDA and CDR2 SQIVND come from the germline V gene (reference sequence). Trimming cost V 5 bases and J 0 bases, with 11 bases left between them. CDR3 length: 15 amino acids.

This chain uses TRBV7-9 with TRBJ1-4, with D maybe TRBD1 (5 bases). This CDR3 has 14 residues. Trimming cost V 4 bases and J 5 bases, with 11 bases left between them. Germline CDR1 reads SEHNR; CDR2 reads FQNEAQ (reference sequence). Written as DNA, the CDR3 is TGTGCCAGCAGCTCGACAAAGGGGAATGAAAAACTGTTTTTT. This gives the protein CASSSTKGNEKLFF.

The J gene is TRBJ1-5, the V gene TRBV19, with TRBD1 matching 8 bases. CDR3 size: 15 residues. Germline CDR1 LNHDA, CDR2 SQIVND (reference sequence). V trimming: 3 bases; J trimming: 6 bases; junction bases outside the gene matches: 7. In DNA, the CDR3 is TGTGCCAGTAGTATGGTCCAGGGGGCAGGTCAGCCCCAGCATTTT. Translating gives CASSMVQGAGQPQHF.

The chain is built from TRBV9 and TRBJ1-1; no definite D call. The V gene lost 0 bases and the J gene lost 4 bases, with 7 bases spanning the gap. The CDR3 runs 13 residues. CDR1 is SGDLS, CDR2 YYNGEE, per germline. The CDR3 spells CASSVAEGTEAFF. CDR3 in DNA: TGTGCCAGCAGCGTAGCAGAAGGCACTGAAGCTTTCTTT.

The chain couples TRBV15 to TRBJ2-7, with D uncertain. V was clipped by 1 base and J by 0 bases, with 19 bases between them. Germline V gives CDR1 LNHNV, CDR2 YYDKDF (reference sequence). This CDR3 comprises 18 residues. The DNA of the CDR3 is TGTGCCACCAGCAGAGGCGGTAATCTGGACGCCGGCTCCTACGAGCAGTACTTC. Its protein is CATSRGGNLDAGSYEQYF.

The chain employs TRBV15 and TRBJ2-3; 9 nucleotides agree with TRBD2. This CDR3 has 17 residues. V lost 0 bases, J lost 0 bases, and 4 bases stayed unmatched. Looked up from germline, CDR1 is LNHNV and CDR2 is YYDKDF (reference sequence). The CDR3, as DNA: TGTGCCACCAGCAGAGATAGGCTAGCGGGGAGCACAGATACGCAGTATTTT. Its protein product is CATSRDRLAGSTDTQYF.

The DNA for the CDR3 is TGCGCCAGCAGCCCGGGACAGGGAATGAACACTGAAGCTTTCTTT. This codes for CASSPGQGMNTEAFF. This rearrangement joins TRBV5-1 to TRBJ1-1; 9 bases are a match to TRBD1. In germline, CDR1 is SGHRS, CDR2 YFSETQ. The CDR3 spans 15 residues. V was clipped by 4 bases and J by 0 bases; unmatched bases: 4.

This chain links TRBV28 with TRBJ2-7; no clear D gene. Germline V gene data show CDR1 as MDHEN and CDR2 as SYDVKM. The CDR3 covers 13 residues. V was shortened by 5 bases and J by 3 bases, with 11 bases between the two germline ends. The CDR3 coding sequence is TGTGCCAGCAGTATGCGGACCAACTACGAGCAGTACTTC. Amino acids: CASSMRTNYEQYF.

The chain carries TRBV10-3 and TRBJ2-7; weak D call: TRBD1 (6 bases). Germline V lookup: CDR1 ENHRY, CDR2 SYGVKD. CDR3 length: 14 amino acids. V dropped 2 bases and J dropped 2 bases, with 10 bases sitting between them. The CDR3 nucleotides are TGTGCCATCAGTGAGGAAAACAGGGCCTACGAGCAGTACTTC. This codes for CAISEENRAYEQYF.

This rearrangement joins TRBV27 to TRBJ1-6; D is perhaps TRBD1 (6 bases). The CDR3 covers 16 residues. The germline V gene has CDR1 MNHEY and CDR2 SMNVEV (reference sequence). The germline V and J ends were trimmed by 4 bases and 2 bases, with 12 bases remaining between them. The CDR3 loop is CASSYRAPAYNSPLHF. The CDR3 DNA sequence: TGTGCCAGCAGTTACAGGGCCCCGGCCTATAATTCACCCCTCCACTTT.

The V and J genes are TRBV6-5 and TRBJ1-1; 9 bases are a match to TRBD1. CDR3 length equals 15 residues. Losses at the gene ends were 5 bases for V and 5 bases for J; bases not matched to a gene: 9. The germline CDR1 and CDR2 sequences are MNHEY and SVGAGI. The CDR3 DNA is TGTGCCAGCAGTCCCCCGGGACAGGGAAGGACTGAAGCTTTCTTT. It is translated as CASSPPGQGRTEAFF.